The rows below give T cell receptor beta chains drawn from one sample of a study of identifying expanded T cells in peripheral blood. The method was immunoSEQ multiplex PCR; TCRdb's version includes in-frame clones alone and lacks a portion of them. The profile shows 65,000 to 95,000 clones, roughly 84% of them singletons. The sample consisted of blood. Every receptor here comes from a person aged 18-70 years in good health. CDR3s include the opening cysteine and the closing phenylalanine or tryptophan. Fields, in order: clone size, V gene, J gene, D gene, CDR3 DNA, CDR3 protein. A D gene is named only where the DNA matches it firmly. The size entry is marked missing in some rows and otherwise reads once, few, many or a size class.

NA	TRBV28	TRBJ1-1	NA	TGTGCCAGCAGTTTATTAGGGGGGCCTGAAGCTTTCTTT	CASSLLGGPEAFF
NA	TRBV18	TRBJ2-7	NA	TGTGCCAGCTCACCGAACGGAGGGCAGGGGCTCGGGCAGTACTTC	CASSPNGGQGLGQYF
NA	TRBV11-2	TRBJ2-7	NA	TGTGCCAGCGGAATAGACTACGAGCAGTACTTC	CASGIDYEQYF
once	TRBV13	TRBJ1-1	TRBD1	TGTGCCAGCAGCTCCCTTGCCGACCTGACAGGGTACTCAAAAGCTTTCTTT	CASSSLADLTGYSKAFF
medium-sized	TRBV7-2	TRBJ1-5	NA	TGTGCCAGCAGCCCGCGAACCCCTGGCCCTAATCAGCCCCAGCATTTT	CASSPRTPGPNQPQHF
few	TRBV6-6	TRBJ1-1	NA	TGTGCCAGCAGTACCAGACAGGACGGGGCTTTCTTT	CASSTRQDGAFF
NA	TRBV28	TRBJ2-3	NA	TGTGCCAGCAGTTCCACTAGCACAGATACGCAGTATTTT	CASSSTSTDTQYF
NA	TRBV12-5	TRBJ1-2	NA	TGTGCTAGTGGTTTGGTACTTGATGGGGGGGTGAGTGGCTACACCTTC	CASGLVLDGGVSGYTF
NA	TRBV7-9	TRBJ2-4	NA	TGTGCCAGCAGCCTTCATAAGGTGATCTTAGCCAAAAACATTCAGTACTTC	CASSLHKVILAKNIQYF
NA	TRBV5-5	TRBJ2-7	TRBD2	TGTGCCAGCAGCTCCGGACTAGCGGGAGCCTACGAGCAGTACTTC	CASSSGLAGAYEQYF
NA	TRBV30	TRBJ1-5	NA	TGTGCCTGGAGTGGTTCGAGTCACAATCAGCCCCAGCATTTT	CAWSGSSHNQPQHF
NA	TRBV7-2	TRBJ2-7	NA	TGTGCCAGCAGCTTAGTCGGCAGGGCAGCCGACGAGCAGTACTTC	CASSLVGRAADEQYF
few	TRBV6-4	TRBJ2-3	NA	TGTGCCAGCAGTGAGGGGGAGACAGATACGCAGTATTTT	CASSEGETDTQYF
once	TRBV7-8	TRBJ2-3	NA	TGTGCCAGCAGCCAAGCCGGGGGAGAGGACACAGATACGCAGTATTTT	CASSQAGGEDTDTQYF
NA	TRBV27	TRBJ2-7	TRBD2	TGTGCCAGCACCTTACGAGAACTAGCGGCTATCTACGAGCAGTACTTC	CASTLRELAAIYEQYF
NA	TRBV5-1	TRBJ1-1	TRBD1	TGCGCCAGCACGGCAGGGGGATTTAACACTGAAGCTTTCTTT	CASTAGGFNTEAFF
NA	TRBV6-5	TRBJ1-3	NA	TGTGCCAGCAGCATACAGGGTCGGGGCACCATATATTTT	CASSIQGRGTIYF
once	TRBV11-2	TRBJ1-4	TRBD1	TGTGCCAGCAGCTACGTCAGGGGGGCGTTTAATGAAAAACTGTTTTTT	CASSYVRGAFNEKLFF
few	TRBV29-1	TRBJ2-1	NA	TGCAGCGTTGAAGGAGGGGGAGGGTCCTACAATGAGCAGTTCTTC	CSVEGGGGSYNEQFF
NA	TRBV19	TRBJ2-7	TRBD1	TGTGCCAGTAGTCGGGACAGGGCCTACGAGCAGTACTTC	CASSRDRAYEQYF
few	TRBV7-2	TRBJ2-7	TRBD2	TGTGCCAGCAGCTTAGTTGGGACTAGCGGAGGGGCTTCCGAGCAGTACTTC	CASSLVGTSGGASEQYF
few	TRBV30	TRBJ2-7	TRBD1	TGTGCCTGGAGACAGGGGATCTACGAGCAGTACTTC	CAWRQGIYEQYF
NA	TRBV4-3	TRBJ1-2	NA	TGCGCCAGCAGCCGGGTAGCGGGGGCAAATGGCTACACCTTC	CASSRVAGANGYTF
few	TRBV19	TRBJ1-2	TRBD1	TGTGCCAGTAGTGCACGGACAGGGGGTAAAGGCTACACCTTC	CASSARTGGKGYTF
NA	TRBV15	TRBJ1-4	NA	TGTGCCACGTGTGATTCCGGGTCAACTAATGAAAAACTGTTTTTT	CATCDSGSTNEKLFF
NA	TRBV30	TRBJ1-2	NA	TGTGCCTGGAGTCAACCCGGCGGAAGACGAGCGGGGGGCTACACCTTC	CAWSQPGGRRAGGYTF
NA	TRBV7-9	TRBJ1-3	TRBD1	TGTGCCAGCAGCTTAGGGACAGGGGGCACTGGAAACACCATATATTTT	CASSLGTGGTGNTIYF
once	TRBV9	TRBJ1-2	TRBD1	TGTGCCAGCAGCGTATCTGGGACAGGGGGCGCTTACTATGGCTACACCTTC	CASSVSGTGGAYYGYTF
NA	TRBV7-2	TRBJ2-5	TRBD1	TGTGCCAGCAGCCCAACAGGGGTAGGTCAAGAGACCCAGTACTTC	CASSPTGVGQETQYF
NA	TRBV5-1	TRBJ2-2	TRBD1	TGCGCCAGCAGCTTGGAGAGACAGGGGAACACCGGGGAGCTGTTTTTT	CASSLERQGNTGELFF
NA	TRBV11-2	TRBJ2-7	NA	TGTGCCAGCAGCTTATCGGGCAGGGTGGATTCCGAGCAGTACTTC	CASSLSGRVDSEQYF
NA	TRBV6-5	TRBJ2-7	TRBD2	TGTGCGGGGGGAGGGTTCGCGTTAGGCTCCTACGAGCAGTACTTC	CAGGGFALGSYEQYF
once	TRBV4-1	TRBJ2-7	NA	TGCGCCAGCAGCCAAGGCCAGGGAGTGAACGAGCAGTACTTC	CASSQGQGVNEQYF
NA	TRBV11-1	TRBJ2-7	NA	TGTGCCAGCAGTCCTGACAGGACCTACGAGCAGTACTTC	CASSPDRTYEQYF
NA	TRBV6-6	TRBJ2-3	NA	TGTGCCAGCAGTTACCCCGACGGGATTAGCACAGATACGCAGTATTTT	CASSYPDGISTDTQYF
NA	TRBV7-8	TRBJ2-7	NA	TGTGCCAGCAGCCGGTCTCTGGGAGTCGAGCAGTACTTC	CASSRSLGVEQYF
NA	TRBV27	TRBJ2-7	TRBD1	TGTGCCAGCAGTTTTACAGGGGGCTACGAGCAGTACTTC	CASSFTGGYEQYF
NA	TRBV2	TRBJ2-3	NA	TGTGCCAGTGCGAGTTGGGATACGCAGTATTTT	CASASWDTQYF
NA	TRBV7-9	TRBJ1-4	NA	TGTGCCAGCAGCCTTCCTCAGGGAAAACTGTTTTTT	CASSLPQGKLFF
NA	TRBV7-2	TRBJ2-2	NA	TGTGCCAGCAGCTCCCACCCCGAGCAGCTCCGGACCGGGGAGCTGTTTTTT	CASSSHPEQLRTGELFF
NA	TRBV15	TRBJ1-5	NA	TGTGCCACCAGCAGTCCGGGACGGAGCAATCAGCCCCAGCATTTT	CATSSPGRSNQPQHF
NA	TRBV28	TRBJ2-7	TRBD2	TGTGCCAGCAGTAGCGGGAGTATCCCCTACGAGCAGTACTTC	CASSSGSIPYEQYF
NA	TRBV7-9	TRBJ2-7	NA	TGTGCCAGCACCTCGACAGTTTCCTCCTACGAGCAGTACTTC	CASTSTVSSYEQYF
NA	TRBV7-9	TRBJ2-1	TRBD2	TGTGCCAGCAGCTTAGGGACTAGCGGGAGACATGAGCAGTTCTTC	CASSLGTSGRHEQFF
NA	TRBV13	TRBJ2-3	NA	TGTGCCAGGGGCATGCTTCGGGCTCCTGACACAGATACGCAGTATTTT	CARGMLRAPDTDTQYF